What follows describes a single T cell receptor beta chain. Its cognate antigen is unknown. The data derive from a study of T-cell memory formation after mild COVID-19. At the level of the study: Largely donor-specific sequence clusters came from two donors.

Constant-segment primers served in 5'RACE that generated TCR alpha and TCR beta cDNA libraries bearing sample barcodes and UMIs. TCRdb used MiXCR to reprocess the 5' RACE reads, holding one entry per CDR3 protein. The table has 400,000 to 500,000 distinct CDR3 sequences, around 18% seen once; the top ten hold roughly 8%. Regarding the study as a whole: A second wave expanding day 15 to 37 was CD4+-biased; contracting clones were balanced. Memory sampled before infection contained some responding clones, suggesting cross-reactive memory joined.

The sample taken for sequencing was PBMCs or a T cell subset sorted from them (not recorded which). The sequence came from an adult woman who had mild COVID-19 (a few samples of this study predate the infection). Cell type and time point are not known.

The CDR3 reads CASSFLGPANIQYF. In nucleotides, the CDR3 is TGTGCCAGCAGCTTCCTAGGACCGGCGAACATTCAGTACTTC. The chain recombines TRBV7-8 with TRBJ2-4; no clear D gene. This CDR3 comprises 14 residues. The germline V and J ends were trimmed by 3 bases and 7 bases, with 13 bases remaining between them. Germline V lookup: CDR1 SGHVS, CDR2 FQNEAQ. Full variable domain (missing parts from reference TRBV7-8 and TRBJ2-4): GAGVSQSPRYKVAKRGQDVALRCDPISGHVSLFWYQQALGQGPEFLTYFQNEAQLDKSGLPSDRFFAERPEGSVSTLKIQRTQQEDSAVYLCASSFLGPANIQYFGAGTRLSVL.